This T cell receptor beta chain is drawn from a study of T cells in localized non-small cell lung cancer (TCRdb year 2020). Notes on the research overall: Comparing tumors with uninvolved tumor-adjacent lungs, the study looked at the T cell repertoires of fewer than 250 patients with early-stage NSCLC. The cohort was made up of roughly 250 treatment-naive NSCLC patients whose localized lung tumors had been resected. A mean age of approximately 70 years was recorded for the NSCLC patients, of whom under 150 were male and around 100 were female. What the authors observed across the whole study: A median of around 50 of the top 100 tumor clones turned up in the paired uninvolved adjacent lung, and under 30 of those clones also ranked among the top 100 of that same adjacent lung. The highest T cell clonality was observed in uninvolved tumor-adjacent lung, where clonality exceeded that of tumor, suggesting that antigenic responses were more focused in uninvolved tumor-adjacent lung. Because multi-region tumor sequencing was not performed, intratumor heterogeneity could not be ruled out. Longer overall survival was associated with higher T cell density in blood, whereas shorter survival was associated with higher clonality in adjacent lung. Because of the exploratory design, TCR variables were selected using unadjusted p-values without false-discovery rate correction.

The immunoSEQ Assay was used to sequence TCR beta CDR3 regions from DNA. In the paper's pipeline: T cell density was computed as TCR beta template counts normalized to usable DNA estimated by amplifying housekeeping genes. Richness was estimated with the preseqR package, extrapolating to 400,000 templates for PBMC samples and 120,000 templates for tissue samples. Clonality was defined by subtracting Pielou's evenness from one. Tissue-enriched TCRs were identified by differential abundance testing using productive amino-acid clonotypes, minimum total count 5 and alpha 0.1. Repertoire overlap between compartments was quantified with the Jaccard Index and Morisita Overlap Index. GLIPH grouped TCR beta CDR3s together with public tetramer-defined viral CDR3s, and a viral motif had to include at least three viral sequences and also show V-gene enrichment. As stored in TCRdb, this immuneACCESS dataset retains in-frame rearrangements with V and J assigned. A fraction of the clones does not appear; measured against another copy, unresolved V genes explain less than half of the discrepancy, and the remainder lacks a known reason. D and trimming were read from the DNA, whereas the V and J calls and clone size are those reported in that table. Counted in this sample were tens of thousands of clones; about 88% of them appeared once. Approximately 6.4% of the sample belongs to the ten largest clones.

At diagnosis, peripheral blood, uninvolved tumor-adjacent lung and tumor were collected and stored as a combination of fresh-frozen and FFPE material. For TCR repertoire profiling, the blood samples were analyzed as peripheral blood mononuclear cells. About this clone: What antigen it recognizes has not been identified. Within one base of it there is no much larger clone, and no base qualities were kept.

Unmatched junction bases come to 14, with V trimmed by 3 bases and J by 7 bases. Including the terminal cysteine and phenylalanine, the CDR3 comprises 15 residues. Here the CDR3 DNA is all that survives: 45 bases in frame from base 1. As encoded in the germline V gene, CDR1 is SQVTM while CDR2 is ANQGSEA. The source is a woman aged 18-49 years with stage III lung adenocarcinoma. Recombination linked TRBV29-1 to TRBJ1-2, and TRBD1 matches 7 of the central bases. The source was peripheral blood, collected before any cancer treatment. The DNA is TGCAGCGTTGACAACAGGGGAGCCAGGGTGGCTGGCTACACCTTC. Its protein is CSVDNRGARVAGYTF.